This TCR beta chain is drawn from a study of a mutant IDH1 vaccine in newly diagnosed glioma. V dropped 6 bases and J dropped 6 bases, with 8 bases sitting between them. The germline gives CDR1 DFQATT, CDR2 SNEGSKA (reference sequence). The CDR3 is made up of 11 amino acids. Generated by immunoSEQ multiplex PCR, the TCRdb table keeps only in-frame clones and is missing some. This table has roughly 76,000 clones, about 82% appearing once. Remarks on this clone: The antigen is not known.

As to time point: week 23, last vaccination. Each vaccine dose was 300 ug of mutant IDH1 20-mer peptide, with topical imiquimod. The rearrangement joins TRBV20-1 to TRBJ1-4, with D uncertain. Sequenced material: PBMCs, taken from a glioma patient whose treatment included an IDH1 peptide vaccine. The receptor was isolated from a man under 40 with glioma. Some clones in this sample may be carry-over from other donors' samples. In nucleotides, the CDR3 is TGCAGTGCCGGCGAGGATGAAAAACTGTTTTTT. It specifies CSAGEDEKLFF.